This T cell receptor (beta chain) was captured in a study of OX40 agonist ivuxolimab in advanced cancers. For the study at large: The diagnoses of dose-escalation patients were hepatocellular carcinoma, melanoma, renal cell or head and neck cancer. Three patients, one with hepatocellular carcinoma and two with cutaneous melanoma, responded partially.

With respect to this clone: Its specificity is unknown.

TCRdb keeps only in-frame clones here, not all; method: immunoSEQ multiplex PCR. The sample lists around 23,000 clones, 77% occurring once. Regarding the study as a whole: No determination was made of the antigen specificity of the expanded peripheral T cells. Among the lowest peripheral clonal expansion occurred in 0.1-3.0 mg/kg partial responders.

Per the germline V gene, CDR1 is MNHNS and CDR2 is SASEGT. V dropped 4 bases and J dropped 5 bases, with 16 bases sitting between them. The CDR3 loop spans 15 amino acids. The chain combines TRBV6-1 with TRBJ2-3; D is perhaps TRBD1 (7 bases). This receptor was identified in an adult with an advanced solid tumor such as melanoma, head and neck, liver or kidney cancer. The source was CD4+ or CD8+ T cells sorted from blood, collected in a trial of the OX40 agonist ivuxolimab. As DNA, the CDR3 is TGTGCCAGCAGTGGGCGGGACAGTTTGATAGATACGCAGTATTTT. It is translated as CASSGRDSLIDTQYF.